These T cell receptor beta chains were read from a single sample in a study of blood T cell repertoires in COVID-19. Repertoires were generated with immunoSEQ multiplex PCR, while TCRdb's copy carries only in-frame clones and drops some. The sample holds about 78,000 clones, 90% seen once. The specimen sequenced was peripheral blood. The receptors originated from a woman aged 45-65 years in a cohort sampled during active COVID-19. Each CDR3 is given with its conserved first and last residue. D genes are given only for firm matches. Clone sizes are given selectively: once, few, many, or a class where the clone is expanded.

D gene	V gene	J gene	CDR3 length	clone size	CDR3 protein	CDR3 DNA
NA	TRBV27	TRBJ2-1	16	NA	CASSFLSGTSYNEQFF	TGTGCCAGCAGTTTCCTAAGCGGTACCTCCTACAATGAGCAGTTCTTC
TRBD2	TRBV7-9	TRBJ2-3	16	NA	CASSLTLAGGTDTQYF	TGTGCCAGCAGCTTGACCTTAGCGGGAGGGACAGATACGCAGTATTTT
TRBD2	TRBV24-1	TRBJ2-1	15	NA	CATSDLALAGDEQFF	TGTGCCACCAGTGATTTAGCCTTAGCGGGAGACGAGCAGTTCTTC
TRBD2	TRBV15	TRBJ2-1	15	few	CATSGGTSGYNEQFF	TGTGCCACCAGCGGCGGGACTAGCGGTTACAATGAGCAGTTCTTC
TRBD1	TRBV12-5	TRBJ2-1	15	NA	CASGTGQGSYNEQFF	TGTGCTAGTGGCACGGGACAGGGGTCCTACAATGAGCAGTTCTTC
NA	TRBV24-1	TRBJ2-1	15	NA	CATSDRGRDESEQFF	TGTGCCACCAGTGATCGTGGCCGGGATGAGAGTGAGCAGTTCTTC
TRBD2	TRBV10-3	TRBJ2-7	16	NA	CAISESSGSPLGEQYF	TGTGCCATCAGTGAGTCTAGCGGGAGCCCACTGGGCGAGCAGTACTTC
TRBD1	TRBV6-5	TRBJ2-3	15	NA	CASSYGTGSVDTQYF	TGTGCCAGCAGTTACGGGACAGGGTCGGTAGATACGCAGTATTTT
TRBD2	TRBV27	TRBJ2-1	17	once	CASSLAAGSGRVNEQFF	TGTGCCAGCAGTTTAGCGGCTGGTAGCGGGAGAGTGAATGAGCAGTTCTTC
NA	TRBV28	TRBJ1-1	13	NA	CASRPGQNTEAFF	TGTGCCAGTAGACCGGGACAGAACACTGAAGCTTTCTTT
NA	TRBV11-2	TRBJ2-2	15	few	CASSLVGGNTGELFF	TGTGCCAGCAGCCTCGTAGGCGGGAACACCGGGGAGCTGTTTTTT
NA	TRBV5-6	TRBJ2-1	16	NA	CASSLSGGARGDEQFF	TGTGCCAGCAGCTTGAGTGGTGGGGCTAGGGGCGATGAGCAGTTCTTC
TRBD2	TRBV5-1	TRBJ2-3	18	NA	CASSWGLAGRGSTDTQYF	TGCGCCAGCAGCTGGGGACTAGCCGGGCGGGGTAGCACAGATACGCAGTATTTT
TRBD1	TRBV6-5	TRBJ1-2	15	NA	CASSPTGTGDYGYTF	TGTGCCAGCAGTCCTACCGGGACAGGGGATTATGGCTACACCTTC
TRBD2	TRBV5-4	TRBJ2-1	16	NA	CASSLGGSGAYNEQFF	TGTGCCAGCAGCTTGGGTGGTAGCGGGGCCTACAATGAGCAGTTCTTC
TRBD1	TRBV29-1	TRBJ2-3	16	NA	CSVESGTGWVTDTQYF	TGCAGCGTTGAATCGGGGACAGGGTGGGTCACAGATACGCAGTATTTT
NA	TRBV27	TRBJ2-7	14	NA	CASSPRVGGNEQYF	TGTGCCAGCAGTCCTCGAGTGGGGGGAAACGAGCAGTACTTC
NA	TRBV19	TRBJ1-5	16	NA	CASSQGQLEGNQPQHF	TGTGCCAGTAGTCAAGGACAGCTTGAGGGCAATCAGCCCCAGCATTTT
NA	TRBV27	TRBJ2-6	19	NA	CASSPKMAGDPSGANVLTF	TGTGCCAGCAGTCCCAAGATGGCAGGGGACCCCTCTGGGGCCAACGTCCTGACTTTC
NA	TRBV6-5	TRBJ1-2	11	NA	CAAGKAYGYTF	TGTGCCGCAGGGAAGGCGTATGGCTACACCTTC
TRBD1	TRBV9	TRBJ1-4	15	NA	CASSTSGGVNEKLFF	TGTGCCAGCAGCACCTCAGGGGGCGTTAATGAAAAACTGTTTTTT
TRBD2	TRBV2	TRBJ2-3	17	few	CASSPVTSGSGTDTQYF	TGTGCCAGCAGTCCCGTCACTAGCGGGAGTGGTACAGATACGCAGTATTTT
NA	TRBV28	TRBJ2-3	16	NA	CASSLGLALRGDTQYF	TGTGCCAGCAGTTTAGGCCTGGCCCTGCGGGGAGATACGCAGTATTTT
TRBD2	TRBV28	TRBJ2-1	16	NA	CTSSFPTGTSINEQFF	TGTACCAGCAGTTTCCCAACCGGGACTAGTATTAATGAGCAGTTCTTC
NA	TRBV7-2	TRBJ1-1	13	NA	CASSLVGRGEAFF	TGTGCCAGCAGCTTAGTGGGGAGGGGTGAAGCTTTCTTT
NA	TRBV5-4	TRBJ2-1	13	NA	CASSFDRTPSQFF	TGTGCCAGCAGCTTTGACAGGACCCCTAGTCAGTTCTTC
NA	TRBV6-2/TRBV6-3	TRBJ1-1	12	few	CASSTGGTEAFF	TGTGCCAGCAGTACCGGAGGAACTGAAGCTTTCTTT
TRBD1	TRBV19	TRBJ2-5	14	NA	CASSTRQGAETQYF	TGTGCCAGTAGTACCCGACAGGGGGCAGAGACCCAGTACTTC
TRBD1	TRBV19	TRBJ2-5	17	NA	CASSIEGADGTQETQYF	TGTGCCAGTAGTATTGAGGGGGCGGACGGTACGCAAGAGACCCAGTACTTC
TRBD2	TRBV4-1	TRBJ2-5	17	NA	CASSLKWEGTSGETQYF	TGCGCCAGCAGCCTCAAGTGGGAGGGGACGTCGGGGGAGACCCAGTACTTC
NA	TRBV19	TRBJ2-3	15	once	CASSIGASVTDTQYF	TGTGCCAGTAGTATAGGGGCTAGCGTCACAGATACGCAGTATTTT
TRBD1	TRBV11-2	TRBJ2-2	19	NA	CASSLDTPGQGGRTGELFF	TGTGCCAGCAGCTTAGACACTCCGGGACAGGGAGGACGCACCGGGGAGCTGTTTTTT
TRBD2	TRBV18	TRBJ2-3	15	NA	CASSRGLADTDTQYF	TGTGCCAGCTCACGGGGACTAGCGGACACAGATACGCAGTATTTT
NA	TRBV5-1	TRBJ2-7	10	NA	CASSEDEQYF	TGCGCCAGCAGCGAGGACGAGCAGTACTTC
NA	TRBV7-9	TRBJ2-3	18	NA	CASSFPQYYRESTDTQYF	TGTGCCAGCAGCTTCCCCCAATACTACCGGGAGAGCACAGATACGCAGTATTTT
NA	TRBV2	TRBJ1-2	17	NA	CASSGFAGSFSDYGYTF	TGTGCCAGCAGTGGCTTCGCAGGGTCCTTTTCAGACTATGGCTACACCTTC
NA	TRBV29-1	TRBJ1-6	13	once	CSVKQGRNSPLHF	TGCAGCGTTAAACAGGGAAGGAATTCACCCCTCCACTTT
TRBD1	TRBV18	TRBJ2-3	16	NA	CASSPQGARYTDTQYF	TGTGCCAGCTCACCACAGGGGGCGAGGTACACAGATACGCAGTATTTT
TRBD2	TRBV29-1	TRBJ2-3	14	NA	CSVSGLAGADTQYF	TGCAGCGTATCGGGACTAGCGGGAGCAGATACGCAGTATTTT
TRBD2	TRBV2	TRBJ2-2	15	NA	CASSWTSGNTGELFF	TGTGCCAGCAGTTGGACTAGCGGGAACACCGGGGAGCTGTTTTTT
TRBD1	TRBV15	TRBJ2-7	13	few	CATSRATGLEQYF	TGTGCCACCAGCAGAGCGACAGGGCTCGAGCAGTACTTC
NA	TRBV19	TRBJ2-3	15	NA	CASSIVTAGPDTQYF	TGTGCCAGTAGTATAGTGACGGCAGGGCCAGATACGCAGTATTTT
NA	TRBV21-1	TRBJ1-4	15	NA	CASTRPGVDNEKLFF	TGTGCCAGCACCAGGCCGGGGGTGGATAATGAAAAACTGTTTTTT
NA	TRBV20-1	TRBJ1-5	14	NA	CSASAGGGGQPQHF	TGCAGTGCTAGTGCTGGGGGGGGTGGTCAGCCCCAGCATTTT